The rows below give T cell receptor beta chains drawn from one sample of a study of T cell responses to AZD1222 COVID-19 vaccine. Measured with immunoSEQ multiplex PCR; TCRdb has only the in-frame clones, and not every one. The sample has about 44,000 clones, 80% seen once. The sequencing used peripheral blood, collected on day 0 of AZD1222 vaccination. These receptors all stem from an adult in good health. Both conserved end residues are part of each CDR3. The D gene is left open where the match is weak. Expanded clones are given a class, and other clones once, few, many or no size at all.

TRBJ2-3 | TRBV7-8 | . | . | CASSFTGTDTQYF | TGTGCCAGCAGCTTCACGGGCACAGATACGCAGTATTTT
TRBJ1-2 | TRBV7-8 | . | . | CASSLVVAGDGYTF | TGTGCCAGCAGCTTAGTAGTGGCAGGGGATGGCTACACCTTC
TRBJ2-5 | TRBV3-1/TRBV3-2 | . | TRBD1 | CASSQAGTGGAETQYF | TGTGCCAGCAGCCAGGCCGGGACAGGGGGCGCAGAGACCCAGTACTTC
TRBJ2-1 | TRBV7-2 | once | TRBD2 | CASSWASGGTNSYNEQFF | TGTGCCAGCAGCTGGGCTAGCGGGGGGACAAATTCCTACAATGAGCAGTTCTTC
TRBJ2-2 | TRBV6-2/TRBV6-3 | . | . | CASSYSGPGELFF | TGTGCCAGCAGTTACTCGGGACCCGGGGAGCTGTTTTTT
TRBJ1-4 | TRBV13 | . | . | CASSATPGDEKLFF | TGTGCCAGCAGCGCAACTCCAGGGGATGAAAAACTGTTTTTT
TRBJ2-7 | TRBV7-2 | . | . | CASSLDVVSYEQYF | TGTGCCAGCAGCTTAGATGTGGTCTCCTACGAGCAGTACTTC
TRBJ1-6 | TRBV7-9 | . | . | CASSLASGGLSPLHF | TGTGCCAGCAGCTTAGCTTCTGGAGGACTTTCACCCCTCCACTTT
TRBJ2-7 | TRBV2 | few | . | CASSGVGDYEQYF | TGTGCCAGCAGTGGAGTGGGGGACTACGAGCAGTACTTC
TRBJ1-6 | TRBV19 | . | . | CASSVEGTSSYNSPLHF | TGTGCCAGTAGTGTAGAAGGGACCAGCTCCTATAATTCACCCCTCCACTTT
TRBJ1-5 | TRBV3-1/TRBV3-2 | . | . | CASSQTLQDQPQHF | TGTGCCAGCAGCCAAACCCTTCAAGATCAGCCCCAGCATTTT
TRBJ2-5 | TRBV6-5 | once | . | CASSQDRPQETQYF | TGTGCCAGCAGCCAAGACAGGCCCCAAGAGACCCAGTACTTC
TRBJ1-4 | TRBV3-1/TRBV3-2 | . | . | CASSPQGRQALGWNEKLFF | TGTGCCAGCAGCCCCCAAGGGAGACAGGCCCTCGGGTGGAATGAAAAACTGTTTTTT
TRBJ1-1 | TRBV7-8 | once | . | CASSYQPGNTEAFF | TGTGCCAGCAGCTATCAACCGGGGAACACTGAAGCTTTCTTT
TRBJ1-3 | TRBV7-9 | . | TRBD1 | CASSLGLGQLNSGNTIYF | TGTGCCAGCAGCTTAGGGTTGGGACAGCTCAACTCTGGAAACACCATATATTTT
TRBJ2-7 | TRBV28 | . | TRBD1 | CASSPWTGIYEQYF | TGTGCCAGCAGCCCATGGACAGGAATCTACGAGCAGTACTTC